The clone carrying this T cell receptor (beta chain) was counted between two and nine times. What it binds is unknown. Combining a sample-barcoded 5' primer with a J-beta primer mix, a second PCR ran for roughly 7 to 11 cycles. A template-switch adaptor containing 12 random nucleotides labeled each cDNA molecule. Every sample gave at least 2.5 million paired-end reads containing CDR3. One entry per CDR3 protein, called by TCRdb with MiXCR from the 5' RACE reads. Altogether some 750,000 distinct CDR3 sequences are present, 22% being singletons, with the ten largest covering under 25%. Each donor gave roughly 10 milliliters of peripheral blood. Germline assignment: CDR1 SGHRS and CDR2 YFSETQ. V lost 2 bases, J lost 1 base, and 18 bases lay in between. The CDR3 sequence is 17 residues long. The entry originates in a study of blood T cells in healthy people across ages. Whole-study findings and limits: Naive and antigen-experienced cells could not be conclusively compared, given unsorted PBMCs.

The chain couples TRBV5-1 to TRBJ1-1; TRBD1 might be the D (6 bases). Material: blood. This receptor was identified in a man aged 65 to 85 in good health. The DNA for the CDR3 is TGCGCCAGCAGCTTATTGCTAGCGGGACAACAGAACACTGAAGCTTTCTTT. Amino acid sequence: CASSLLLAGQQNTEAFF.